The subject of this entry is one T cell receptor (beta chain). In the source study's methods: The authors estimated nucleated cell counts from reference gene primer amplification. Method: immunoSEQ multiplex PCR; TCRdb's copy keeps in-frame clones and lacks some. That table gives V, J and clone size, and the DNA gave D and trimming. The sample has roughly 50,000 clones; about 90% are singletons. The data originate from a study of blood T cell repertoires in COVID-19. Study context: T cells, B-cell-depleted T cells, or PBMCs supplied cDNA or gDNA.

CDR1 is ENHRY and CDR2 is SYGVKD in the germline V gene. The CDR3 runs to 13 residues. Trimming shortened V by 4 bases and J by 7 bases, and 11 bases separated the two germline ends. This TCR came from a human donor in a cohort sampled during active COVID-19. Sequencing was performed on peripheral blood. This sequence joins TRBV10-3 and TRBJ1-5, with D possibly being TRBD1 (5 bases). Here the CDR3 reads CAISGGAGQPQHF. CDR3 sequence (DNA): TGTGCCATCAGTGGTGGGGCCGGGCAGCCCCAGCATTTT.